These 14 T cell receptor beta chains were sequenced from one sample in a study of CD8 T cells in ankylosing spondylitis. One entry per CDR3 protein, called by TCRdb with MiXCR from the 5' RACE reads. Of about 8,800 distinct CDR3 sequences detected, approximately 5.9% appear once; the ten largest clones hold under 50%. The source material was blood, either unsorted or a sorted T cell fraction (not recorded which). These receptors originate from a female donor with ankylosing spondylitis or in good health (not recorded which).

This clonotype was counted many times. This chain links TRBV9 with TRBJ2-1, with 11 bases that match TRBD2. V was pared by 3 bases and J by 6 bases, with 5 bases of the junction left unmatched. Germline values: CDR1 SGDLS, CDR2 YYNGEE. There are 15 residues in the CDR3. The chain's CDR3 is CASSATSGGGNEQFF. The CDR3 DNA reads TGTGCCAGCAGCGCTACTAGCGGGGGAGGCAATGAGCAGTTCTTC. The full variable domain, its missing parts supplied by reference TRBV9 and TRBJ2-1, is DSGVTQTPKHLITATGQRVTLRCSPRSGDLSVYWYQQSLDQGLQFLIQYYNGEERAKGNILERFSAQQFPDLHSELNLSSLELGDSALYFCASSATSGGGNEQFFGPGTRLTVL.

This clonotype was seen at least ten times. The chain is built from TRBV9 and TRBJ2-1; D possibly matches TRBD1 or TRBD2 (5 bases each). CDR1 is SGDLS and CDR2 is YYNGEE in the germline V gene. V was clipped by 1 base and J by 7 bases, with 9 bases between them. The CDR3 consists of 13 residues. CDR3 sequence reads: CASSVSWGNEQFF. Here the CDR3 DNA reads TGTGCCAGCAGCGTATCGTGGGGGAATGAGCAGTTCTTC.

This clonotype has at least ten counts. The rearrangement uses TRBV9 and TRBJ2-7; D perhaps matches TRBD2 (5 bases). The CDR3 is made up of 14 amino acids. Trimming stripped 1 base from V and 0 bases from J, with 8 bases between. The V gene's germline CDR1 is SGDLS and CDR2 YYNGEE. The CDR3 nucleotides are TGTGCCAGCAGCGTATACGGGAACTCCTACGAGCAGTACTTC. Translation: CASSVYGNSYEQYF.

The chain joins TRBV9 to TRBJ2-1; 7 bases are a match to TRBD2. Looked up from germline, CDR1 is SGDLS and CDR2 is YYNGEE. Trimming removed 4 bases from V and 5 bases from J; junction bases left unmatched: 12. The CDR3 has 16 amino acids. The CDR3 protein is CASSRYERAGNNEQFF. In DNA, the CDR3 is TGTGCCAGCAGCCGGTACGAGAGAGCGGGAAACAATGAGCAGTTCTTC.

This clonotype appeared many times. This chain joins TRBV9 and TRBJ2-7, with 10 bases that match TRBD2. CDR1 and CDR2 (germline): SGDLS, YYNGEE. CDR3 length: 16 residues. Germline trimming cut 4 bases from V and 5 bases from J; bases unmatched to any gene: 12. CDR3 protein: CASSPQPLAGVNEQYF. The DNA for the CDR3 is TGTGCCAGCAGCCCCCAGCCCCTAGCGGGAGTCAACGAGCAGTACTTC.

By share, this clonotype ranks as medium-sized. The genes are TRBV24-1 and TRBJ2-3; TRBD2 matches 7 bases. The CDR3 is made up of 14 amino acids. V gave up 7 bases and J gave up 8 bases; unmatched junction bases: 11. Germline CDR1 KGHDR, CDR2 SFDVKD. CDR3 loop: CATSHLLARVTQYF. CDR3 bases: TGTGCCACCAGCCACTTACTAGCGAGGGTTACGCAGTATTTT.

This clonotype appeared many times. The rearrangement joins TRBV9 to TRBJ1-1, with D possibly being TRBD1 (6 bases). The V gene's germline CDR1 is SGDLS and CDR2 YYNGEE. Deletions cut 0 bases from V and 6 bases from J, with 12 bases between. The CDR3 is made up of 14 amino acids. CDR3: CASSVVDRNSEAFF. CDR3 sequence (DNA): TGTGCCAGCAGCGTAGTGGACAGAAATTCTGAAGCTTTCTTT. Variable domain in full (rest from reference TRBV9 and TRBJ1-1): DSGVTQTPKHLITATGQRVTLRCSPRSGDLSVYWYQQSLDQGLQFLIQYYNGEERAKGNILERFSAQQFPDLHSELNLSSLELGDSALYFCASSVVDRNSEAFFGQGTRLTVV.

Ten or more counts support this clonotype. V and J are TRBV9 and TRBJ2-7; 13 bases agree with TRBD2. V trimming: 3 bases; J trimming: 6 bases; junction bases outside the gene matches: 6. In germline, CDR1 is SGDLS, CDR2 YYNGEE. The CDR3 spans 15 residues. The CDR3 spells CASSDRLAGGSEQYF. The DNA for the CDR3 is TGTGCCAGCAGCGACCGACTAGCGGGAGGCAGCGAGCAGTACTTC.

This chain joins TRBV9 and TRBJ2-2; D is uncertain. Germline assignment: CDR1 SGDLS and CDR2 YYNGEE. CDR3 length: 12 amino acids. Trimming shortened V by 6 bases and J by 6 bases, and 9 bases separated the two germline ends. CDR3 sequence (DNA): TGTGCCAGCACAAGGTTGGCCGGGGAGCTGTTTTTT. This encodes CASTRLAGELFF.

This clonotype has ten or more counts. J is TRBJ1-1 and V is TRBV9; D not certain. The V gene's germline CDR1 is SGDLS and CDR2 YYNGEE. This CDR3 region has 15 residues. The V and J ends lost 0 bases and 5 bases respectively, with 14 bases between them. The CDR3 DNA reads TGTGCCAGCAGCGTAGGAAGCGGAATGGGGACTGAAGCTTTCTTT. Amino acid sequence: CASSVGSGMGTEAFF. The entire variable domain, with the rest obtained from reference TRBV9 and TRBJ1-1, is as follows: DSGVTQTPKHLITATGQRVTLRCSPRSGDLSVYWYQQSLDQGLQFLIQYYNGEERAKGNILERFSAQQFPDLHSELNLSSLELGDSALYFCASSVGSGMGTEAFFGQGTRLTVV.

This clonotype was observed many times. This chain uses TRBV9 with TRBJ2-7; 7 bases match TRBD1. Germline assignment: CDR1 SGDLS and CDR2 YYNGEE. V shed 4 bases, J shed 0 bases, and the junction held 10 bases outside the gene matches. The CDR3 is 16 residues long. The CDR3 spells CASSNSPGQLSYEQYF. CDR3 DNA: TGTGCCAGCAGCAACTCTCCGGGACAGCTCTCCTACGAGCAGTACTTC.

In its sample, this clonotype is medium-sized. The gene calls are TRBV9 and TRBJ1-1, with a possible D match to TRBD1 (6 bases). The germline gives CDR1 SGDLS, CDR2 YYNGEE. Trimming removed 4 bases at V and 5 bases at J, with 12 bases between. This CDR3 has 13 residues. CDR3: CASSPGGYTEAFF. The CDR3 nucleotides read TGTGCCAGCAGCCCCGGGGGCTATACTGAAGCTTTCTTT.

This clonotype appeared many times. This CDR3 is CASSADPTSTDTQYF. The CDR3 DNA sequence: TGTGCCAGCAGCGCAGATCCAACTAGCACAGATACGCAGTATTTT. The rearrangement links TRBV9 to TRBJ2-3; D unclear. This CDR3 is built from 15 residues. Trimming shortened V by 3 bases and J by 0 bases, and 11 bases separated the two germline ends. Germline CDR1 SGDLS, CDR2 YYNGEE.

In regard to this clonotype: A much larger clone differs by one base, so this may be a read error. The genes are TRBV9 and TRBJ2-2; D call uncertain. CDR3 length: 12 residues. Germline V gene lookup returns CDR1 SGDLS and CDR2 YYNGEE. With 5 bases removed from V and 2 bases from J, the gap between germline ends came to 4 bases. The CDR3 reads CASRVNTGELFF. CDR3 in DNA: TGTGCCAGCAGGGTTAACACCGGGGAGCTGTTTTTT.